This T cell receptor beta chain was sequenced for a study of cytomegalovirus exposure and HLA in healthy donors. Study-wide points: It has been reported that TCR beta sequences accurately predicted the HLA-A and HLA-B alleles of most subjects.

Trimming took 4 bases from V and 2 from J; bases not matched to a gene: 7. CDR3 size: 16 residues. CDR1 is KGHSH, CDR2 LQKENI, per germline. The PCR contained 60 Vbeta and 13 Jbeta primers. Sequencing used immunoSEQ multiplex PCR; TCRdb keeps in-frame clones, though not all of them. This table has 110,000 to 150,000 clones, 70% to 75% appearing once. With regard to this clone: Its antigen remains unidentified.

The chain recombines TRBV18 with TRBJ1-3, with TRBD1 matching 8 bases. The sequencing sample was made of PBMCs. The source of this sequence is a woman aged 35 to 49 in good health and CMV-seronegative. Written as DNA, the CDR3 is TGTGCCAGCTCACTTCCTCAGGGGGCTACTGGAAACACCATATATTTT. It yields the protein CASSLPQGATGNTIYF.